The T cell receptor beta chain under discussion was sequenced for a study of cytomegalovirus exposure and HLA in healthy donors. Study results and limitations: High sensitivity and specificity were reportedly achieved when the classifier diagnosed cytomegalovirus status. Associated with HLA alleles at 0.05 false discovery rate in a later analysis were about 17,000 TCR beta sequences.

Nominally healthy donors were sampled, though unrecorded immune exposures were likely. The germline CDR1 and CDR2 sequences are SGHDT and YYEEEE. The CDR3 is made up of 16 amino acids. The V end was cut by 0 bases, the J end by 0 bases, with 7 bases between. Concerning this clone: What it binds is unknown.

The PCR employed 60 Vbeta primers together with 13 Jbeta primers. Generated by immunoSEQ multiplex PCR, the TCRdb table keeps only in-frame clones and is missing some. The sample includes 160,000 or so clones, 60% to 85% of them seen just once. Sample: PBMCs. This chain uses TRBV5-6 with TRBJ2-6, with D possibly matching TRBD2 (5 bases). The receptor comes from a man between 40 and 49 years old in good health and CMV-seronegative. The DNA of the CDR3 is TGTGCCAGCAGCTTGGCCGCGGGCTCTGGGGCCAACGTCCTGACTTTC. It encodes CASSLAAGSGANVLTF.